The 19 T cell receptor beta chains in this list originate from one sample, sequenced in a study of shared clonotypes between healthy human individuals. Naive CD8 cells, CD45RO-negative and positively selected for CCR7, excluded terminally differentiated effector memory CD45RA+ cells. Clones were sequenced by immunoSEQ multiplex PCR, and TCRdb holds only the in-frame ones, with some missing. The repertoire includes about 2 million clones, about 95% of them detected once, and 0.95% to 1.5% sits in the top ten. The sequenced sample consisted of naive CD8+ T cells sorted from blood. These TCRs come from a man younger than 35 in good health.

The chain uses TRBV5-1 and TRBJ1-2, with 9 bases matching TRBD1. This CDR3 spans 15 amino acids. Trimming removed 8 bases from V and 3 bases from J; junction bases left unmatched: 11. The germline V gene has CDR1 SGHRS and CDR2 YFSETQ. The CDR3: CARLDRGSFHYGYTF. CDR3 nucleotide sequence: TGCGCCAGACTAGACAGGGGGTCCTTTCACTATGGCTACACCTTC.

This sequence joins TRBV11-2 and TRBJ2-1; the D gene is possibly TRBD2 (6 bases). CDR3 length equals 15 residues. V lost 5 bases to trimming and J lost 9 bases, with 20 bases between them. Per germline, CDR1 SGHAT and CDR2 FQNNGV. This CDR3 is CASSHEGTGVSEQFF. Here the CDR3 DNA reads TGTGCCAGCAGCCACGAGGGGACTGGGGTGAGTGAGCAGTTCTTC.

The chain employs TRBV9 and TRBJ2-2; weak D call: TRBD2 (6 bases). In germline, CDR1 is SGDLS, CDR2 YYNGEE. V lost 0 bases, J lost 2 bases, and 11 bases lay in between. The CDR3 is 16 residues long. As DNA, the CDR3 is TGTGCCAGCAGCGTAGCCAGGGACTTAAACACCGGGGAGCTGTTTTTT. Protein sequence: CASSVARDLNTGELFF.

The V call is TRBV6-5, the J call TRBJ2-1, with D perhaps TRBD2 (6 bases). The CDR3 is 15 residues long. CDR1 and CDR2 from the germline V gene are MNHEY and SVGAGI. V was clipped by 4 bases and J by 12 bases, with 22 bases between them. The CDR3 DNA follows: TGTGCCAGCAGTTTGGGAAGCCTTAGCGGAGCGCCGCAGTTCTTC. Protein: CASSLGSLSGAPQFF.

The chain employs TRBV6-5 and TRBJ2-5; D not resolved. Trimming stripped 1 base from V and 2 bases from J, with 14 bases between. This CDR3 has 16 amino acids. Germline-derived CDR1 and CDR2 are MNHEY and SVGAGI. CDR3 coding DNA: TGTGCCAGCAGTTACTATCGGGCTAGTACACAAGAGACCCAGTACTTC. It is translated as CASSYYRASTQETQYF.

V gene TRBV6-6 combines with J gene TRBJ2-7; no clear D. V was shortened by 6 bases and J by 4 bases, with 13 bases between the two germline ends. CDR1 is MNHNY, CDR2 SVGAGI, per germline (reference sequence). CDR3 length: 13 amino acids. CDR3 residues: CASSPTLWYEQYF. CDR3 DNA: TGTGCCAGCAGCCCTACGTTGTGGTACGAGCAGTACTTC.

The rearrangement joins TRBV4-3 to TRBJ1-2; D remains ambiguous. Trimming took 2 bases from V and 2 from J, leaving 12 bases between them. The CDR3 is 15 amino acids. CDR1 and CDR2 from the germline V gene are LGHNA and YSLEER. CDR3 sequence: CASSQISGENYGYTF. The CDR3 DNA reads TGCGCCAGCAGCCAAATATCCGGTGAAAACTATGGCTACACCTTC.

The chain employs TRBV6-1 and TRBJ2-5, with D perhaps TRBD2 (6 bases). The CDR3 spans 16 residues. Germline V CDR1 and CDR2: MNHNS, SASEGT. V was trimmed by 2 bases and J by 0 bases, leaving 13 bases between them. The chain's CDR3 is CASSEPRGDDQETQYF. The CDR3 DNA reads TGTGCCAGCAGTGAACCGCGCGGGGACGACCAAGAGACCCAGTACTTC.

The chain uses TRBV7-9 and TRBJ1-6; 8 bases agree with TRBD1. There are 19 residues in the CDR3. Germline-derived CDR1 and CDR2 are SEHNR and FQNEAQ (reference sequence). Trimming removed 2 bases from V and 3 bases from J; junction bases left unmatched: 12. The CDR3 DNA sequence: TGTGCCAGCAGCTTACCTCCGGGACAGGCAAGCTTCTATAATTCACCCCTCCACTTT. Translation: CASSLPPGQASFYNSPLHF.

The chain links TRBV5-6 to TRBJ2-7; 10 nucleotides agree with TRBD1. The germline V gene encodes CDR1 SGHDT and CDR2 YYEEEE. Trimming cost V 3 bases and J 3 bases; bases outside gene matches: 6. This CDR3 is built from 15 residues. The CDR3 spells CASSSEDRGFYEQYF. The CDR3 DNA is TGTGCCAGCAGCTCCGAGGACAGGGGGTTCTACGAGCAGTACTTC.

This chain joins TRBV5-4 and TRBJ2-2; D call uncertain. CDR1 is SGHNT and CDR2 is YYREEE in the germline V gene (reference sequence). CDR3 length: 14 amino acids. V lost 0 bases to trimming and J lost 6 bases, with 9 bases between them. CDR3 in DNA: TGTGCCAGCAGCTTGGACACTACGGCCGGGGAGCTGTTTTTT. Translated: CASSLDTTAGELFF.

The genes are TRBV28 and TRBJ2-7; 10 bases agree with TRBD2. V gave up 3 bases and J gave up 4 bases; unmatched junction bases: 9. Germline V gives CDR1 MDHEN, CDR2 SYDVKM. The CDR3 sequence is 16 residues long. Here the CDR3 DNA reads TGTGCCAGCAGTTTTAGGCTAGCGGGAGCATCATACGAGCAGTACTTC. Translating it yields CASSFRLAGASYEQYF.

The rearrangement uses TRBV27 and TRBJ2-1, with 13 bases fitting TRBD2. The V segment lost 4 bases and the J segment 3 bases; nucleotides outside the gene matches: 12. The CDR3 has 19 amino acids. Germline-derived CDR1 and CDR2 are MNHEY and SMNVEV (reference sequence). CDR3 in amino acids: CASSSRLPGTSGDYNEQFF. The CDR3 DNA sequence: TGTGCCAGCAGTTCCCGCCTACCCGGGACTAGCGGGGACTACAATGAGCAGTTCTTC.

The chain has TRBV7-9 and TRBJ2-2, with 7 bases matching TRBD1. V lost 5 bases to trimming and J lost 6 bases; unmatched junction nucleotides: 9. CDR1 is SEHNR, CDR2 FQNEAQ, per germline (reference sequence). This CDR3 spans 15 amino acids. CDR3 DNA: TGTGCCAGCAGCGCCTGGGACAGCCGGGCCGGGGAGCTGTTTTTT. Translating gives CASSAWDSRAGELFF.

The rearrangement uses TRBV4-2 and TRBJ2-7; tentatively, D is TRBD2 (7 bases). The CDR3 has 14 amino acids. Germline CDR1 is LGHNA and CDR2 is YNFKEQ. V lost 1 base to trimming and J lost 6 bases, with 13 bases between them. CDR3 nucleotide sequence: TGTGCCAGCAGCCAAGCTGGGGGCGGGGGCGAGCAGTACTTC. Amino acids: CASSQAGGGGEQYF.

CDR3 coding DNA: TGTGCCAGTAGTAACTACGGGGACACTGAAGCTTTCTTT. Translating gives CASSNYGDTEAFF. This chain joins TRBV19 and TRBJ1-1, with no clear D. The CDR3 extends over 13 amino acids. Germline V gives CDR1 LNHDA, CDR2 SQIVND (reference sequence). Trimming stripped 4 bases from V and 3 bases from J, with 9 bases between. The complete variable domain, with remaining parts taken from reference TRBV19 and TRBJ1-1, reads DGGITQSPKYLFRKEGQNVTLSCEQNLNHDAMYWYRQDPGQGLRLIYYSQIVNDFQKGDIAEGYSVSREKKESFPLTVTSAQKNPTAFYLCASSNYGDTEAFFGQGTRLTVV.

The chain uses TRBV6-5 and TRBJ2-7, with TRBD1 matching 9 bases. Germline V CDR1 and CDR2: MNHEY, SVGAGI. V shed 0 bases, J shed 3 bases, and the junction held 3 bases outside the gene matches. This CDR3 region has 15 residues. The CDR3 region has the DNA TGTGCCAGCAGTTACTCGACAGGGGGAGTCTACGAGCAGTACTTC. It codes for CASSYSTGGVYEQYF.

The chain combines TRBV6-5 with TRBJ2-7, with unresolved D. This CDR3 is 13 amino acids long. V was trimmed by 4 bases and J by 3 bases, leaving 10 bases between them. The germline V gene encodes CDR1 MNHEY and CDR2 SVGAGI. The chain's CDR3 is CASSLLEDYEQYF. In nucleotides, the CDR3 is TGTGCCAGCAGTTTACTCGAGGACTACGAGCAGTACTTC.

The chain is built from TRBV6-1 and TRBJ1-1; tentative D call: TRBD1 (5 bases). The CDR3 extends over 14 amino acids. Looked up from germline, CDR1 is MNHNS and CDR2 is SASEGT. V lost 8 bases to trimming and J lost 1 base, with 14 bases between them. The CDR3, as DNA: TGTGCCAGCGGCCGGTTTGGGGGGAACACTGAAGCTTTCTTT. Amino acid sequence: CASGRFGGNTEAFF.